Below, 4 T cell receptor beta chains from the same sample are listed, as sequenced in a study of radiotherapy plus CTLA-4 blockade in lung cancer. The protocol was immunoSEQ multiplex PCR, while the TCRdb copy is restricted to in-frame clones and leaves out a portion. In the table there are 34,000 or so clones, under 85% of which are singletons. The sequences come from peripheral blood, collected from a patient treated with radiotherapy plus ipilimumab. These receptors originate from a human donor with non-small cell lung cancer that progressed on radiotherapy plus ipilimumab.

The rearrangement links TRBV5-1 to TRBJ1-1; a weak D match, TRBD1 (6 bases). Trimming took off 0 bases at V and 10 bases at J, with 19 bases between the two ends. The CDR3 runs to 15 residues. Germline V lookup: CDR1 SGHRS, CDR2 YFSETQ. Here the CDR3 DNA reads TGCGCCAGCAGCTTGGGTGGGACAACCTCTCAGGGAGCTTTCTTT. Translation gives CASSLGGTTSQGAFF.

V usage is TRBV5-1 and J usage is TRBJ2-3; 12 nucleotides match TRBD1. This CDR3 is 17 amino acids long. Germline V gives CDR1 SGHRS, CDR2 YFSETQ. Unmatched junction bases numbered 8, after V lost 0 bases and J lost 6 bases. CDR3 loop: CASSLAGTGGSGDTQYF. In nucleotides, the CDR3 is TGCGCCAGCAGCTTGGCCGGGACAGGGGGCTCTGGGGATACGCAGTATTTT.

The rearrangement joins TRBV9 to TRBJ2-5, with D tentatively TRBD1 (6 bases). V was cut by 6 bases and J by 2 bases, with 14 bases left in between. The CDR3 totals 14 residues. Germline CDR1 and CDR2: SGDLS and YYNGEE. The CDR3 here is CASTPGQTQETQYF. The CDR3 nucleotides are TGTGCCAGCACCCCAGGACAGACGCAAGAGACCCAGTACTTC.

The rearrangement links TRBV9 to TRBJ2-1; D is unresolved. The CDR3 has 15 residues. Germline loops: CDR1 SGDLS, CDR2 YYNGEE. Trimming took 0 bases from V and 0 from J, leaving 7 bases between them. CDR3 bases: TGTGCCAGCAGCGTAGTTCCTAACTCCTACAATGAGCAGTTCTTC. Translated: CASSVVPNSYNEQFF.